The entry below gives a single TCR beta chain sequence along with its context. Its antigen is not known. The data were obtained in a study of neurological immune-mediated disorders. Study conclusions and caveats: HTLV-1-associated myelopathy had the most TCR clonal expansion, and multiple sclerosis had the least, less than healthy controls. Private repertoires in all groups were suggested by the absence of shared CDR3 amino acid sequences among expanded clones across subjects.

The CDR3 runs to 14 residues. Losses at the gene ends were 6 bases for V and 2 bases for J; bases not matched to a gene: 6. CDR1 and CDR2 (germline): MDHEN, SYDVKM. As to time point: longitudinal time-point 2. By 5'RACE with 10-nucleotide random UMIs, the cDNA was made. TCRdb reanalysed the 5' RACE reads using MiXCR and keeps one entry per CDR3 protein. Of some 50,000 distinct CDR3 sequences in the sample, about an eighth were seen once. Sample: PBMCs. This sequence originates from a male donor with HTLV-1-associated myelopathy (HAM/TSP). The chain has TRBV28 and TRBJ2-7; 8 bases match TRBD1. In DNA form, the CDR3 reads TGTGCCAGCAGGAAGAGACAGGGGCCCTACGAGCAGTACTTC. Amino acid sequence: CASRKRQGPYEQYF.